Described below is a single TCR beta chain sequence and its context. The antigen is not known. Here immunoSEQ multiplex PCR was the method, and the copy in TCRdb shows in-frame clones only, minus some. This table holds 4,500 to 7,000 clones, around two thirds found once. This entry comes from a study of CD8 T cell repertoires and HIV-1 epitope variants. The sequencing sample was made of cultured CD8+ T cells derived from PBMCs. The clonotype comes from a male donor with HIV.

For the CDR3, the DNA is TGTGCCAGCAGTTTAAGGGCCTCGACAGGGGGGGTGTGGAATGAGCAGTTCTTC. Translation: CASSLRASTGGVWNEQFF. The chain has TRBV28 and TRBJ2-1; the match to TRBD1 covers 9 bases. The germline V gene encodes CDR1 MDHEN and CDR2 SYDVKM. There are 18 residues in the CDR3. Trimming at V came to 2 bases and at J to 7 bases, leaving 15 bases not matched to a gene.